Shown below are 29 T cell receptor beta chains from a single sample sequenced in a study of human T cells and chemical hapten exposure. MiXCR was run by TCRdb on the RACE reads, yielding one entry per CDR3 protein. The data hold 80,000 to 100,000 distinct CDR3 sequences, with just under 9% observed a single time. The time point: healthy volunteer bleed at 2 weeks. The template was total RNA from unfractionated whole blood. The sequenced material came from whole blood. All receptors derive from a female donor in good health. Some clones in this sample may be carry-over from other donors' samples.

The V and J genes are TRBV19 and TRBJ2-6; 8 nucleotides agree with TRBD2. Germline loops: CDR1 LNHDA, CDR2 SQIVND (reference sequence). The CDR3 is made up of 16 amino acids. Trimming at V came to 7 bases and at J to 3 bases, leaving 8 bases not matched to a gene. The CDR3 reads CASTPGGGVGANVLTF. CDR3 DNA: TGTGCCAGTACCCCCGGGGGGGGGGTTGGGGCCAACGTCCTGACTTTC.

V gene TRBV28 combines with J gene TRBJ1-2; D is possibly TRBD1 (6 bases). CDR3 length equals 13 residues. Trimming stripped 8 bases from V and 9 bases from J, with 19 bases between. CDR1 is MDHEN, CDR2 SYDVKM, per germline. The CDR3, as DNA: TGTGCCAGCCATTACGGGGGCACCCCGAGCTACACCTTC. Translated: CASHYGGTPSYTF.

Ten or more counts support this clonotype. This chain links TRBV20-1 with TRBJ2-7; D could derive from TRBD1 or TRBD2 (6 bases each). CDR3 length equals 14 residues. CDR1 and CDR2 from the germline V gene are DFQATT and SNEGSKA (reference sequence). The germline V and J ends were trimmed by 6 bases and 2 bases, with 17 bases remaining between them. The CDR3 sequence: CSALGGGNTYEQYF. CDR3 DNA: TGCAGTGCCCTAGGAGGGGGAAATACCTACGAGCAGTACTTC.

The rearrangement uses TRBV29-1 and TRBJ1-1; 7 nucleotides match TRBD1. The germline V gene has CDR1 SQVTM and CDR2 ANQGSEA. V trimming: 4 bases; J trimming: 2 bases; junction bases outside the gene matches: 7. This CDR3 is built from 14 residues. The CDR3 DNA sequence: TGCAGCGTTGGAGGGGGCGCCCTCAACACTGAAGCTTTCTTT. This translates into CSVGGGALNTEAFF. The full variable domain, its missing parts supplied by reference TRBV29-1 and TRBJ1-1, is SAVISQKPSRDICQRGTSLTIQCQVDSQVTMMFWYRQQPGQSLTLIATANQGSEATYESGFVIDKFPISRPNLTFSTLTVSNMSPEDSSIYLCSVGGGALNTEAFFGQGTRLTVV.

As DNA, the CDR3 is TGTGCCAGCAGTTTATGGGGACAGGGGTTGGGAGAGACCCAGTACTTC. Translated, it gives CASSLWGQGLGETQYF. The V gene is TRBV28, the J gene TRBJ2-5; 10 bases match TRBD1. V lost 0 bases to trimming and J lost 4 bases; unmatched junction nucleotides: 5. CDR1 MDHEN and CDR2 SYDVKM come from the germline V gene. The CDR3 is made up of 16 amino acids.

This clonotype has at least ten counts. The chain employs TRBV3-1 and TRBJ2-4, with 8 bases that match TRBD1. Germline V gene sequence: CDR1 LGHDT, CDR2 YNNKEL (reference sequence). The CDR3 is made up of 19 amino acids. V lost 0 bases, J lost 0 bases, and 10 bases stayed unmatched. CDR3 nucleotide sequence: TGTGCCAGCAGCCAAGATCTTCAGGGGGCGAAAGTAGCCAAAAACATTCAGTACTTC. Protein sequence: CASSQDLQGAKVAKNIQYF.

The genes are TRBV12-3 or TRBV12-4 and TRBJ1-4; no firm D call. The CDR3 loop spans 14 amino acids. Deletions cut 7 bases from V and 5 bases from J, with 14 bases between. The CDR3 loop is CASTQAVLNEKLFF. In nucleotides, the CDR3 is TGTGCCAGCACCCAGGCTGTCTTGAATGAAAAACTGTTTTTT.

This clonotype was seen only a few times. The rearrangement joins TRBV6-6 to TRBJ2-3, with a weak D call TRBD1 (6 bases). The CDR3 runs to 19 residues. V was trimmed by 5 bases and J by 0 bases, leaving 24 bases between them. CDR1 is MNHNY, CDR2 SVGAGI, per germline (reference sequence). CDR3: CASSQTLGQPSSSTDTQYF. The DNA for the CDR3 is TGTGCCAGCAGTCAAACACTTGGACAGCCTTCCTCTAGCACAGATACGCAGTATTTT.

The chain joins TRBV7-6 to TRBJ2-3; the D is unclear. Trimming took off 2 bases at V and 5 bases at J, with 8 bases between the two ends. Germline values: CDR1 SGHVS, CDR2 FNYEAQ. The CDR3 runs to 13 residues. CDR3 nucleotides: TGTGCCAGCAGCTTAAGGTTTGGAGATACGCAGTATTTT. Translated: CASSLRFGDTQYF.

The chain combines TRBV19 with TRBJ2-1, with no clear D. Trimming left V 1 base short and J 0 bases short, with 7 bases between. This CDR3 is 15 amino acids long. Per the germline V gene, CDR1 is LNHDA and CDR2 is SQIVND (reference sequence). The chain's CDR3 is CASSIGASSYNEQFF. CDR3 nucleotide sequence: TGTGCCAGTAGTATAGGCGCTAGCTCCTACAATGAGCAGTTCTTC.

The chain recombines TRBV7-4 with TRBJ1-1, with D hard to call. The CDR3 runs 14 residues. Germline assignment: CDR1 SGHVT and CDR2 SQSDAQ. Trimming left V 7 bases short and J 6 bases short, with 18 bases between. CDR3 region: CASTSRRGEAEAFF. The CDR3 bases are TGTGCCAGCACATCGAGGCGGGGTGAAGCTGAAGCTTTCTTT.

This clonotype showed up just a few times. CDR3 sequence reads: CASGFQSNTGELFF. The CDR3, as DNA: TGTGCTAGTGGTTTCCAGTCGAACACCGGGGAGCTGTTTTTT. The chain recombines TRBV12-5 with TRBJ2-2, with D uncertain. With 3 bases removed from V and 0 bases from J, the gap between germline ends came to 5 bases. This CDR3 region has 14 residues. Germline V gives CDR1 LGHNT, CDR2 FRNRAP.

V is TRBV9 and J is TRBJ2-5; 11 nucleotides align to TRBD2. Germline V gene sequence: CDR1 SGDLS, CDR2 YYNGEE. V gave up 3 bases and J gave up 3 bases; unmatched junction bases: 4. This CDR3 has 15 residues. This chain's CDR3 is CASSAGTSGEETQYF. The DNA for the CDR3 is TGTGCCAGCAGCGCCGGGACTAGCGGCGAAGAGACCCAGTACTTC. Full variable domain (missing parts from reference TRBV9 and TRBJ2-5): DSGVTQTPKHLITATGQRVTLRCSPRSGDLSVYWYQQSLDQGLQFLIQYYNGEERAKGNILERFSAQQFPDLHSELNLSSLELGDSALYFCASSAGTSGEETQYFGPGTRLLVL.

This clonotype was detected a few times. The V gene is TRBV14, the J gene TRBJ2-1, with D hard to call. Germline values: CDR1 SGHDN, CDR2 FVKESK. Trimming pared 0 bases from V and 5 bases from J, leaving 14 bases between. This CDR3 is 16 amino acids long. CDR3 in DNA: TGTGCCAGCAGCCAAGATTTCGGCCAGGAGAACAATGAGCAGTTCTTC. Its protein product is CASSQDFGQENNEQFF.

This clonotype was counted between two and nine times. The genes are TRBV25-1 and TRBJ1-5; 7 bases fit TRBD1. With V trimmed by 3 bases and J by 3 bases, 5 bases remained unmatched. The CDR3 length is 15 residues. From germline, CDR1 is MGHDK and CDR2 SYGVNS. For the CDR3, the DNA is TGTGCCAGCAGTGAGGGAGACAGGGTCAATCAGCCCCAGCATTTT. Translated, it gives CASSEGDRVNQPQHF.

In its sample, this clonotype was seen a few times. The V and J genes are TRBV20-1 and TRBJ2-7; D ambiguous. This CDR3 contains 14 residues. V dropped 3 bases and J dropped 6 bases, with 18 bases sitting between them. Germline CDR1 reads DFQATT; CDR2 reads SNEGSKA (reference sequence). CDR3 sequence reads: CSARALVMDGEQYF. As DNA, the CDR3 is TGCAGTGCTAGGGCTCTAGTTATGGATGGCGAGCAGTACTTC.

In its sample, this clonotype was seen many times. The chain couples TRBV28 to TRBJ2-7; D might be TRBD2 (6 bases). The V gene's germline CDR1 is MDHEN and CDR2 SYDVKM. V lost 2 bases to trimming and J lost 4 bases, with 9 bases between them. CDR3 size: 13 residues. CDR3 bases: TGTGCCAGCAGTTTAGCGGGAAAATACGAGCAGTACTTC. This gives the protein CASSLAGKYEQYF.

This sequence joins TRBV6-1 and TRBJ1-2; D gene unclear. The CDR3 has 15 amino acids. Germline V gives CDR1 MNHNS, CDR2 SASEGT. The V end was cut by 5 bases, the J end by 6 bases, with 19 bases between. The CDR3 DNA sequence: TGTGCCAGCAGTTCCTGGACTGTCCCAGAAGATGGCTACACCTTC. Translating gives CASSSWTVPEDGYTF.

This clonotype was seen more than once but under ten times. The junction departs from the called germline gene at one end, perhaps through a read error. The chain employs TRBV5-4 and TRBJ2-3; no clear D gene. CDR3 length equals 12 residues. Germline values: CDR1 SGHNT, CDR2 YYREEE (reference sequence). The CDR3 DNA is TGTGCCAGCAGATTGGGCACAGATACGCAGTATTTT. Translating gives CASRLGTDTQYF. Full variable domain (remainder filled in from reference TRBV5-4 and TRBJ2-3): ETGVTQSPTHLIKTRGQQVTLRCSSQSGHNTVSWYQQALGQGPQFIFQYYREEENGRGNFPPRFSGLQFPNYSSELNVNALELDDSALYLCASRLGTDTQYFGPGTRLTVL.

The rearrangement joins TRBV20-1 to TRBJ2-1; 8 bases map to TRBD2. With 3 bases clipped from V and 7 bases from J, the junction kept 11 bases outside the gene matches. The CDR3 has 15 amino acids. The germline V gene encodes CDR1 DFQATT and CDR2 SNEGSKA (reference sequence). The DNA for the CDR3 is TGCAGTGCTAGCGTACTAGCGGCCGGGGTAAATGAGCAGTTCTTC. Protein sequence: CSASVLAAGVNEQFF.

There are a few counts of this clonotype. The chain links TRBV20-1 to TRBJ2-1, with 9 bases that match TRBD2. Germline V gene lookup returns CDR1 DFQATT and CDR2 SNEGSKA (reference sequence). After removal of 0 bases from V and 0 bases from J, the junction contained 3 bases not matched to a gene. This CDR3 has 16 amino acids. The CDR3 here is CSARDPSGASYNEQFF. The CDR3 DNA is TGCAGTGCTAGAGATCCTAGCGGGGCCTCCTACAATGAGCAGTTCTTC.

This clonotype was counted only a few times. This chain connects TRBV5-4 to TRBJ2-5, with D unclear. This CDR3 has 15 amino acids. Between the trimmed V and J ends, which lost 5 bases and 7 bases, there was a span of 21 bases. From germline, CDR1 is SGHNT and CDR2 YYREEE (reference sequence). The CDR3, as DNA: TGTGCCAGCAGATTCTTCGGCGGAGAGAGAGGGACCCAGTACTTC. Translated: CASRFFGGERGTQYF.

This rearrangement joins TRBV12-3 or TRBV12-4 to TRBJ2-3; the D is unclear. The CDR3 is 15 amino acids. Trimming took 7 bases from V and 1 from J, leaving 15 bases between them. CDR3 in DNA: TGTGCCAGCACCCATTCCGACGACGGCACAGATACGCAGTATTTT. This translates into CASTHSDDGTDTQYF.

This clonotype was picked up a small number of times. This chain joins TRBV5-1 and TRBJ1-1, with D tentatively TRBD1 (5 bases). The germline V gene has CDR1 SGHRS and CDR2 YFSETQ. The CDR3 runs to 11 residues. Trimming took 4 bases from V and 7 from J, leaving 8 bases between them. CDR3 in DNA: TGCGCCAGCAGCGTAAGGGGTGAAGCTTTCTTT. Protein product: CASSVRGEAFF.

This clonotype appeared a few times. The chain links TRBV19 to TRBJ2-1; no clear D. The ends were cut back, 3 bases at V and 9 bases at J, with 18 bases in the middle. Germline lookup yields CDR1 LNHDA and CDR2 SQIVND (reference sequence). The CDR3 contains 15 residues. The CDR3 nucleotides read TGTGCCAGTAGTATCGCGACACTCAGTCCTGGTGAGCAGTTCTTC. Translation: CASSIATLSPGEQFF.

Only a few counts were recorded for this clonotype. CDR3 sequence reads: CASSYSMGLAGGPSTGELFF. CDR3 nucleotides: TGTGCCAGCAGTTACTCGATGGGACTAGCGGGAGGGCCGAGCACCGGGGAGCTGTTTTTT. The chain links TRBV6-5 to TRBJ2-2; 16 bases match TRBD2. The trim removed 0 bases at V and 4 bases at J, leaving 8 bases unmatched. Germline loops: CDR1 MNHEY, CDR2 SVGAGI. CDR3 length: 20 residues.

This rearrangement joins TRBV7-2 to TRBJ2-4, with D tentatively TRBD2 (5 bases). V gave up 3 bases and J gave up 4 bases, with 13 bases separating them. CDR1 is SGHTA and CDR2 is FQGNSA in the germline V gene. This CDR3 is 15 amino acids long. The CDR3 spells CASSFPRAGKNIQYF. The CDR3 DNA reads TGTGCCAGCAGCTTCCCGCGGGCTGGTAAAAACATTCAGTACTTC.

This chain connects TRBV6-2 or TRBV6-3 to TRBJ2-2; D is unresolved. The CDR3 contains 13 residues. The germline CDR1 and CDR2 sequences are MNHEY and SVGEGT. The ends were cut back, 7 bases at V and 0 bases at J, with 6 bases in the middle. CDR3 nucleotide sequence: TGTGCCAGCAACAGTCCGAACACCGGGGAGCTGTTTTTT. Translating gives CASNSPNTGELFF.

The sample holds a few counts of this clonotype. The chain employs TRBV7-2 and TRBJ2-3; D remains unclear. CDR1 is SGHTA, CDR2 FQGNSA, per germline. V lost 5 bases and J 2 bases, leaving 8 bases between the germline ends. There are 13 residues in the CDR3. This CDR3 is CASSPQYTDTQYF. CDR3 bases: TGTGCCAGCAGCCCGCAGTACACAGATACGCAGTATTTT.